This T cell receptor (beta chain) was captured in a study of blood T cell repertoires in COVID-19. Study-wide context: Collection of acute and convalescent COVID-19 samples took place in the United States, Italy and Spain.

Sequenced by immunoSEQ multiplex PCR; TCRdb stores in-frame clones only, minus some. The table lists 140,000 to 150,000 clones, about 82% of them singletons. V lost 5 bases, J lost 8 bases, and 11 bases stayed unmatched. CDR1 and CDR2 (germline): SGHAT, FQNNGV. This CDR3 has 14 residues. The sequence was obtained from a woman in her 40s with active or convalescent COVID-19. The J gene is TRBJ1-2, the V gene TRBV11-2; 7 nucleotides align to TRBD1. The specimen sequenced was peripheral blood. CDR3: CASSPPGQMRGYTF. Written as DNA, the CDR3 is TGTGCCAGCAGCCCCCCGGGACAGATGAGGGGCTACACCTTC.